Sequencing of this T cell receptor (beta chain) was carried out in a study of blood T cell repertoires in COVID-19 (dated by TCRdb to between 2020 and 2021). Concerning the study at large: Samples from collaborators originated in the United States, Italy and Spain and spanned both the acute and convalescent phases of COVID-19. The material from the prospective study consisted of cDNA or gDNA derived from T cells, B-cell-depleted T cells, or PBMCs. Subjects who had been exposed to COVID-19, were actively infected with it, or had recovered from it provided the deeply sampled blood TCRbeta repertoires that made up the dataset. The repertoires were released in a freely available public database meant as a resource for research on the immune response to SARS-CoV-2. The samples were drawn from two sources: the first 160 participants of the ongoing ImmuneRACE study, and fewer than 1,500 subjects contributed by 6 global collaborators. Nearly every sample came with metadata listing a de-identified subject ID, COVID-19 status, age in years and sex. Where HLA class I and class II types were available, the types were taken from metadata supplied by the sample provider, not from assay-based typing.

A second Seattle source provided samples from volunteer blood donors who had recovered from COVID-19. Each collaborating institution followed its own protocols to collect whole blood in K2EDTA tubes. For TCRbeta analysis, collaborators shipped samples in one of three forms: frozen whole blood, isolated PBMCs, or DNA extracted from either of those sample types. Remarks on this clone: It has no known antigen specificity. No much larger clone exists at a distance of one base, and base qualities are not known.

TCRbeta CDR3 regions were amplified from genomic DNA using the immunoSEQ Assay, a bias-controlled multiplex PCR. The paper's data handling went like this. Nucleated cell counts per sample were estimated from amplification of reference gene primers within the assay. To quantify the absolute abundance of each unique TCRbeta CDR3 rearrangement, sequence reads were collapsed and filtered. For each sample, productive Simpson clonality was calculated as the square root of Simpson's diversity index across productive rearrangements. TCRdb retrieved this table from immuneACCESS and kept in-frame rearrangements only. Not all clones are present; in checked studies, unresolved V genes account for under half, and no reason is known for the remainder. V and J calls and clone size are given by that table; D and trimming were obtained from the DNA. The sample table shows 200,000 to 300,000 clones, and approximately 89% are seen once. In total, the top ten clones hold roughly 9.8% of the sample.

From cysteine to phenylalanine, the CDR3 is 13 amino acids long. Of all the DNA, just the CDR3 is kept, 39 bases in frame from base 1. From the germline V gene, CDR1 is MNHEY and CDR2 is SVGAGI. Germline trimming: 6 bases from V, 1 base from J; junction bases outside gene matches: 2. General study outcomes and caveats: The amount of clinical and demographic metadata varied by source and participant and was provided uncurated.

This chain joins TRBV6-5 to TRBJ1-2; 7 of the junction bases match TRBD1. The material sequenced was peripheral blood. This clonotype originated in a man aged 40-49 years who had recovered from COVID-19. The base sequence is TGTGCCAGCAGAAGACAGGGTAACTATGGCTACACCTTC. This yields the protein CASRRQGNYGYTF.